This T cell receptor beta chain was sequenced in a study of T cells of healthy individuals (dated by TCRdb to the late 2010s). Library generation was performed with 5' RACE. Sequencing took place on an Illumina MiSeq. Clones were called with MiXCR by TCRdb after fastp trimmed the public reads at Q25, and only in-frame beta chains were retained. Every CDR3 protein is listed once, alongside the most common genes and DNA of its rows. The sample yields about 82,000 distinct CDR3 sequences; 5% were counted once. The ten largest clones capture 7.5% to 8% of the sample. Note on this clonotype: What this receptor recognizes is not known. Within one base of it there is no much larger clone, and no base qualities were kept.

Measured from the cysteine to the phenylalanine, the CDR3 is 15 residues long. The read is trimmed to its CDR3 DNA, 45 bases read in frame from base 1. Trimming accounts for 7 bases at V and 5 bases at J, while the number of junction bases matched to no gene is 13. Looking up the germline V gene yields CDR1 ENHRY and CDR2 SYGVKD. The source of this sequence is a female donor in good health. This chain is built from TRBV10-3 and TRBJ2-5, and TRBD1 matches 7 of the central bases. Here is the DNA: TGTGCCATCAATTCACAGGGGACCTCCTTGGAGACCCAGTACTTC. Translation gives CAINSQGTSLETQYF.